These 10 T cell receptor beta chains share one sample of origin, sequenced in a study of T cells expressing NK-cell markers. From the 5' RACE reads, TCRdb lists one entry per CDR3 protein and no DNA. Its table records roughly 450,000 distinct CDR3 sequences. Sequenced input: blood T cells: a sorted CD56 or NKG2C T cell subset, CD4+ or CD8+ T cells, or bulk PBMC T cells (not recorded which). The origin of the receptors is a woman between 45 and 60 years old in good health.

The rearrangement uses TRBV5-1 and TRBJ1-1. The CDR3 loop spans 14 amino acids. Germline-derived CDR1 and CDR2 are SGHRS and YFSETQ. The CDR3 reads CASSVGISSTEAFF. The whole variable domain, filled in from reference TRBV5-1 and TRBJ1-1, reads KAGVTQTPRYLIKTRGQQVTLSCSPISGHRSVSWYQQTPGQGLQFLFEYFSETQRNKGNFPGRFSGRQFSNSRSEMNVSTLELGDSALYLCASSVGISSTEAFFGQGTRLTVV.

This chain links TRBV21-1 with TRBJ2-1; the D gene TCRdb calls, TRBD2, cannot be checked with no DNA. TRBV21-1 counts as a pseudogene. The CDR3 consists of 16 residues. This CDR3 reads CASSNGLAGGRYEQFF.

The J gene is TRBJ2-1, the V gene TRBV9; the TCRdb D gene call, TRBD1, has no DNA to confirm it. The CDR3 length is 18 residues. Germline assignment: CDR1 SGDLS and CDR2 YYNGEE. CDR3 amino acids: CASSVLSVGTYSYNEQFF.

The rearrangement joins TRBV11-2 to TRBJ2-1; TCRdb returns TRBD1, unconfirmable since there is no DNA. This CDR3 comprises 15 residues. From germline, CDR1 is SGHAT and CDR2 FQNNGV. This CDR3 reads CASSLAPGKNNEQFF.

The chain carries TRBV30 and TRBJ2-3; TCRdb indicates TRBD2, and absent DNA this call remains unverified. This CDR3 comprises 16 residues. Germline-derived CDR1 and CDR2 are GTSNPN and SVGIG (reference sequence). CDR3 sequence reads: CAWTIGTSVLTDTQYF.

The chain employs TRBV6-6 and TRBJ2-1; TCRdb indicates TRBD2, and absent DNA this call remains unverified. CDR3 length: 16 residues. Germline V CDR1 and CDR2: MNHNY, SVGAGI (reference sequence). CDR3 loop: CASSDVAGGPWDEQFF.

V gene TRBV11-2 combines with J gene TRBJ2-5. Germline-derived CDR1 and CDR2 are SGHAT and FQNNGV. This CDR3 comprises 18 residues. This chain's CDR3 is CASSSRTWDSRNQETQYF.

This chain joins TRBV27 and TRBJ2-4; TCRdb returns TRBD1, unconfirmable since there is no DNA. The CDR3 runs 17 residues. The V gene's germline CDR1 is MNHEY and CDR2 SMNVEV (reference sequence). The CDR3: CASSPSPTGRGAKGQYF.

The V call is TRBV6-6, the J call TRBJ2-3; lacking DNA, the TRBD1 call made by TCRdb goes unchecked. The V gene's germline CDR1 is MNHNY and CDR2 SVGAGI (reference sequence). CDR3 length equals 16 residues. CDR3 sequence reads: CASSLPRQGSTDTQYF.

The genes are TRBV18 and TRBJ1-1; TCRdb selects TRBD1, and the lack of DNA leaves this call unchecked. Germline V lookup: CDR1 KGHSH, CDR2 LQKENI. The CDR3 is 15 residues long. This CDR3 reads CASSPGTGGFTEAFF.